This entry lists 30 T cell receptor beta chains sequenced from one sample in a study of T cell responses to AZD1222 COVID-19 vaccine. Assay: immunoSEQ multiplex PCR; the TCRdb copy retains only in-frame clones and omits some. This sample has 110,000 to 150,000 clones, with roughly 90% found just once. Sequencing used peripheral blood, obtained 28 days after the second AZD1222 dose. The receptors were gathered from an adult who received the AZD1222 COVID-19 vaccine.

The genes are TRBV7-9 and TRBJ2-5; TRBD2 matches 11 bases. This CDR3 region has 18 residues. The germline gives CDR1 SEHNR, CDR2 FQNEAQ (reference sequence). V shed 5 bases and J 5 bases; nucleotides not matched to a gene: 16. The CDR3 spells CASSAGSGRATYPETQYF. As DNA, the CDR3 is TGTGCCAGCAGCGCGGGTAGCGGGAGGGCTACATACCCGGAGACCCAGTACTTC.

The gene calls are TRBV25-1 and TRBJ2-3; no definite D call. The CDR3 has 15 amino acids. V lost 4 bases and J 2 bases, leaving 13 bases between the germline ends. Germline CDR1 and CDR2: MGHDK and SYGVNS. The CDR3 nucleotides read TGTGCCAGCAGTGGGCGGTTGAGCGTCACAGATACGCAGTATTTT. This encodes CASSGRLSVTDTQYF.

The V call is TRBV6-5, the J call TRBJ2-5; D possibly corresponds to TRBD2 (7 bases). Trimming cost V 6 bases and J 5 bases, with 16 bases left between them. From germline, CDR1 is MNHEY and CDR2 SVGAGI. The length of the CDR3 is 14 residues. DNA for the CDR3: TGTGCCAGCAGACCGGCAGGGGAGGGGGAGACCCAGTACTTC. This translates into CASRPAGEGETQYF.

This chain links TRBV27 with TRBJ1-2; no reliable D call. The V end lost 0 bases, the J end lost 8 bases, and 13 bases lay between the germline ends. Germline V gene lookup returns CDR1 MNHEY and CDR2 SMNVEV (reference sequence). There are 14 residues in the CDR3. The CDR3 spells CASSLSVRAGGYTF. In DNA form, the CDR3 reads TGTGCCAGCAGTTTATCAGTGAGGGCGGGGGGCTACACCTTC.

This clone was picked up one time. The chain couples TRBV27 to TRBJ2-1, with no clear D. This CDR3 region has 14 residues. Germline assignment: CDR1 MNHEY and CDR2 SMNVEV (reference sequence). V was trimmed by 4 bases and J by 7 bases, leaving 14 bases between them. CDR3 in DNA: TGTGCCAGCAGTTCCCCTTGGGCGAGGAATGAGCAGTTCTTC. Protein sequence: CASSSPWARNEQFF.

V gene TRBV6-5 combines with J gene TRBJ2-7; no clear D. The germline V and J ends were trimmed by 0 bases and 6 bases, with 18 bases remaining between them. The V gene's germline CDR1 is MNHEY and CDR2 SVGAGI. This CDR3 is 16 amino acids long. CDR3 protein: CASSYSSHGVLGEQYF. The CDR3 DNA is TGTGCCAGCAGTTACTCCAGTCATGGTGTGTTAGGCGAGCAGTACTTC.

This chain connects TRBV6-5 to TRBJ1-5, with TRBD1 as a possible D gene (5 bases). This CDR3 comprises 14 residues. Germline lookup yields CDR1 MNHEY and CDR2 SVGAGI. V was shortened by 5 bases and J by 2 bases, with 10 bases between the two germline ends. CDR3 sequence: CASSTRRGNQPQHF. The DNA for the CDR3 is TGTGCCAGCAGTACCCGCAGGGGCAATCAGCCCCAGCATTTT.

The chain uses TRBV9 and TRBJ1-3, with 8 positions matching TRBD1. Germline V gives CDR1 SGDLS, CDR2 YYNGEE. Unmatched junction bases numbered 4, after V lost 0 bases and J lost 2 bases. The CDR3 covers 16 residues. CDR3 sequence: CASSVDQGAAGNTIYF. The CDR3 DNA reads TGTGCCAGCAGCGTAGACCAGGGGGCGGCTGGAAACACCATATATTTT.

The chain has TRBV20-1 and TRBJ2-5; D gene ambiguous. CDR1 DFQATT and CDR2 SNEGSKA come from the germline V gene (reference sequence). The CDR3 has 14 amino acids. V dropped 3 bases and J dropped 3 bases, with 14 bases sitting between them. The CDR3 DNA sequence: TGCAGTGCTAGTCGCCTGCCGCAGGAAGAGACCCAGTACTTC. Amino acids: CSASRLPQEETQYF.

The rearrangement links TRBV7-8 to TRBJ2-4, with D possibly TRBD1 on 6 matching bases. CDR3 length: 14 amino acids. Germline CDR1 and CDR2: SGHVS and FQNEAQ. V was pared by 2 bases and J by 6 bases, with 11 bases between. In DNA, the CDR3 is TGTGCCAGCAGCTTACAACGCAGGGGAAACATTCAGTACTTC. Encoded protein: CASSLQRRGNIQYF. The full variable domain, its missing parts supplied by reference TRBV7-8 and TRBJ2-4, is GAGVSQSPRYKVAKRGQDVALRCDPISGHVSLFWYQQALGQGPEFLTYFQNEAQLDKSGLPSDRFFAERPEGSVSTLKIQRTQQEDSAVYLCASSLQRRGNIQYFGAGTRLSVL.

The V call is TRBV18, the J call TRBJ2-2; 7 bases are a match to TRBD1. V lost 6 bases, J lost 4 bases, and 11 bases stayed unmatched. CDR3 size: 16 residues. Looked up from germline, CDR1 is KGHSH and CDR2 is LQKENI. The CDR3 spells CASSTSETGITGELFF. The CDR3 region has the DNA TGTGCCAGCTCCACCAGCGAGACAGGGATCACCGGGGAGCTGTTTTTT. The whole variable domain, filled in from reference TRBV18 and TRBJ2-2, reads NAGVMQNPRHLVRRRGQEARLRCSPMKGHSHVYWYRQLPEEGLKFMVYLQKENIIDESGMPKERFSAEFPKEGPSILRIQQVVRGDSAAYFCASSTSETGITGELFFGEGSRLTVL.

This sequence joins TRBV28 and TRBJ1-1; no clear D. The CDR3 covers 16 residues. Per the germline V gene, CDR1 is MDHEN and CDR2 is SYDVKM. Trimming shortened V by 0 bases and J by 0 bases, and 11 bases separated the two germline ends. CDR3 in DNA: TGTGCCAGCAGTTTATGGGGCGGGCTATTGAACACTGAAGCTTTCTTT. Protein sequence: CASSLWGGLLNTEAFF.

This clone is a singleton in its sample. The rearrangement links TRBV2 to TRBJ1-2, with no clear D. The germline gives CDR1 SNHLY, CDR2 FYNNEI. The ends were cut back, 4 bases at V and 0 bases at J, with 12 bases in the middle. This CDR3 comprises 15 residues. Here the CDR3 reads CASSAGSSTNYGYTF. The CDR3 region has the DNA TGTGCCAGCAGTGCGGGCAGCTCGACTAACTATGGCTACACCTTC.

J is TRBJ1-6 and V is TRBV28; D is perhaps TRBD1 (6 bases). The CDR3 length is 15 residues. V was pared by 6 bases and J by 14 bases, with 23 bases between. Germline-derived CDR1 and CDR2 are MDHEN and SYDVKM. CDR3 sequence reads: CASSFPRRGPLTLHF. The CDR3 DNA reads TGTGCCAGCAGCTTCCCCCGCAGGGGACCCCTAACCCTCCACTTT.

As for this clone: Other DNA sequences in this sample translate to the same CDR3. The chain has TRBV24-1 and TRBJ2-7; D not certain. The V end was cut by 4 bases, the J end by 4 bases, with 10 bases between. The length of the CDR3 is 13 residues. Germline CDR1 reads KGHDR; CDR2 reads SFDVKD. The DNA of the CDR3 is TGTGCCACCAGTGACCCCCCCGGTTACGAGCAGTACTTC. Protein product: CATSDPPGYEQYF.

The CDR3 loop reads CATSTGLAVNEQFF. The DNA for the CDR3 is TGTGCCACCAGCACGGGACTAGCGGTCAATGAGCAGTTCTTC. The V gene is TRBV15, the J gene TRBJ2-1; TRBD2 aligns across 11 bases. With V trimmed by 4 bases and J by 6 bases, 2 bases remained unmatched. This CDR3 region has 14 residues. Per the germline V gene, CDR1 is LNHNV and CDR2 is YYDKDF (reference sequence). Filled out from reference TRBV15 and TRBJ2-1, the complete variable domain reads DAMVIQNPRYQVTQFGKPVTLSCSQTLNHNVMYWYQQKSSQAPKLLFHYYDKDFNNEADTPDNFQSRRPNTSFCFLDIRSPGLGDTAMYLCATSTGLAVNEQFFGPGTRLTVL.

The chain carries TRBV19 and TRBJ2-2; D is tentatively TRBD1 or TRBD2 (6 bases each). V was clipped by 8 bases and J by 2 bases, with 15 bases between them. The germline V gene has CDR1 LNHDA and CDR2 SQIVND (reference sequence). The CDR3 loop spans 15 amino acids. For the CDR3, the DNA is TGTGCCAGTTCTAGGCCGGGGGCAAACACCGGGGAGCTGTTTTTT. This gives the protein CASSRPGANTGELFF.

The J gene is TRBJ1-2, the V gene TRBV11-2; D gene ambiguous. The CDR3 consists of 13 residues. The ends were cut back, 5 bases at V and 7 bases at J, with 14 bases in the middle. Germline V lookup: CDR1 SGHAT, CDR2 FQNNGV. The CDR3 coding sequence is TGTGCCAGCAGCCTCGGCCCCCGGAGTGGCTACACCTTC. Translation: CASSLGPRSGYTF.

This CDR3 reads CASSFQVGYTF. For the CDR3, the DNA is TGTGCCAGCAGTTTCCAGGTTGGCTACACCTTC. This sequence joins TRBV28 and TRBJ1-2; the D is unclear. Per the germline V gene, CDR1 is MDHEN and CDR2 is SYDVKM. Trimming pared 3 bases from V and 7 bases from J, leaving 6 bases between. The CDR3 has 11 amino acids.

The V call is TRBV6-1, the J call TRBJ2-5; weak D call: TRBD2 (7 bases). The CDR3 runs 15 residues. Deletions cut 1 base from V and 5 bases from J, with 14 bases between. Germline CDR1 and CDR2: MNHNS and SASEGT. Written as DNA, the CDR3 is TGTGCCAGCAGTGAAGGCTCGGGGGGCCGGGAGACCCAGTACTTC. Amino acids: CASSEGSGGRETQYF.

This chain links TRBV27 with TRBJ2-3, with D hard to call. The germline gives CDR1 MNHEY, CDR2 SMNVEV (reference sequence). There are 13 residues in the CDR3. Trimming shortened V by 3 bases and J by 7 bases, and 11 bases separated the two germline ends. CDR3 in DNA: TGTGCCAGCAGTTTGAGCCCGGTGTATACGCAGTATTTT. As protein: CASSLSPVYTQYF.

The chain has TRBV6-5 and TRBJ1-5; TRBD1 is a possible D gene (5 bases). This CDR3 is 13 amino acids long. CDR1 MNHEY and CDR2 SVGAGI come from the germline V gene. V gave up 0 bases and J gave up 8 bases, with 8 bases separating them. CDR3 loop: CASSYSEGKPQHF. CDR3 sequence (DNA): TGTGCCAGCAGTTACTCGGAGGGGAAGCCCCAGCATTTT.

The CDR3 sequence is CASSLASTSGQETQYF. DNA for the CDR3: TGCGCCAGCAGCTTGGCCTCGACTAGCGGTCAAGAGACCCAGTACTTC. The chain combines TRBV5-1 with TRBJ2-5; the match to TRBD2 covers 9 bases. CDR1 is SGHRS and CDR2 is YFSETQ in the germline V gene. The CDR3 loop spans 16 amino acids. With V trimmed by 0 bases and J by 2 bases, 5 bases remained unmatched.

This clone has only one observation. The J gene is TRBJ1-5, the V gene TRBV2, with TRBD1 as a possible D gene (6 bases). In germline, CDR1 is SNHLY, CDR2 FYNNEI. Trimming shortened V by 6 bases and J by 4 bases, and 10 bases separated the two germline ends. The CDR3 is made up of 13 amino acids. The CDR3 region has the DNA TGTGCCAGCAGCGGGGGCACTAATCAGCCCCAGCATTTT. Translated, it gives CASSGGTNQPQHF.

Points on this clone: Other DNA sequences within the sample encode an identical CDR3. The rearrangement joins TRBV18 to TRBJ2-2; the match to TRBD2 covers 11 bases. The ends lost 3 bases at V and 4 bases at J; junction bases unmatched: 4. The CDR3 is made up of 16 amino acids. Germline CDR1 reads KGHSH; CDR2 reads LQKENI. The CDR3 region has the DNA TGTGCCAGCTCACCTCGACTAGCGGGAACCACCGGGGAGCTGTTTTTT. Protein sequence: CASSPRLAGTTGELFF.

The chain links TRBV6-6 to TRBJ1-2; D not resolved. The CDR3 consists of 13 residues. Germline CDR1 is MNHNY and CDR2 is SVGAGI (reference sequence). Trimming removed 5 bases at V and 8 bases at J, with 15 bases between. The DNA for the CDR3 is TGTGCCAGCAGTCCACTGGACGGGGTAGGCTACACCTTC. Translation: CASSPLDGVGYTF.

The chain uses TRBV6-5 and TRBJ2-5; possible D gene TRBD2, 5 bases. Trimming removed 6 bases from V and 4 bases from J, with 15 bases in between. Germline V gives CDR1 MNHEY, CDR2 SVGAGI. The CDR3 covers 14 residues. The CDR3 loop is CASSTRGVRETQYF. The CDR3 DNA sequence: TGTGCCAGCAGCACCCGGGGTGTTCGAGAGACCCAGTACTTC.

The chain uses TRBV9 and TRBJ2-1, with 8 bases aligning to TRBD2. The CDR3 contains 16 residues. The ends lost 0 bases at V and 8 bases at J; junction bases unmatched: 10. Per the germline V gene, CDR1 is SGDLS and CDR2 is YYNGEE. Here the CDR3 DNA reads TGTGCCAGCAGCGTAGGGGCTTTCGGGAGGGCACATGAGCAGTTCTTC. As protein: CASSVGAFGRAHEQFF.

Here the CDR3 DNA reads TGTGCCAGCAGTTTTGTAGCGGGAGGGCGCAATGAGCAGTTCTTC. Translating gives CASSFVAGGRNEQFF. The rearrangement joins TRBV28 to TRBJ2-1; 11 bases agree with TRBD2. The germline CDR1 and CDR2 sequences are MDHEN and SYDVKM. The J segment lost 6 bases and the V segment lost 3 bases, leaving 4 bases of the junction unmatched. This CDR3 has 15 amino acids.

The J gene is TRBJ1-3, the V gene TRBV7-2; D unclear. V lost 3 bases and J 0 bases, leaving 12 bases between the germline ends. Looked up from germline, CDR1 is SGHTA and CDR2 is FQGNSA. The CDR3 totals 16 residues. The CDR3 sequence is CASSFYAGSSGNTIYF. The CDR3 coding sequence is TGTGCCAGCAGCTTCTATGCCGGGAGCTCTGGAAACACCATATATTTT.